The rows below give T cell receptor beta chains drawn from one sample of a study of shared clonotypes between healthy human individuals. Sequencing used immunoSEQ multiplex PCR; TCRdb keeps in-frame clones, though not all of them. The sample lists 2 million to 2.5 million clones, approximately 93% seen once, with about 0.39% in the top ten. Sequenced material: naive CD4+ T cells from PBMCs. The receptors stem from a young man in good health. Some clones in this sample may be carry-over from other donors' samples. Both conserved end residues are part of each CDR3. A D gene is named only where the DNA matches it firmly. Clone size is given for some rows only: seen once, a few or many times, or a class if the clone is expanded.

j_call: TRBJ2-5
d_call: TRBD1
v_call: TRBV2
clone_size: -
cdr3_aa: CASSGAGTEQETQYF
cdr3_nt: TGTGCCAGCAGTGGGGCCGGGACAGAGCAAGAGACCCAGTACTTC

j_call: TRBJ1-5
d_call: -
v_call: TRBV27
clone_size: -
cdr3_aa: CASSLLSGARPQHF
cdr3_nt: TGTGCCAGCAGTTTATTGTCGGGGGCTCGGCCCCAGCATTTT

j_call: TRBJ2-1
d_call: -
v_call: TRBV4-3
clone_size: few
cdr3_aa: CASSQGGSSYNEQFF
cdr3_nt: TGCGCCAGCAGCCAAGGGGGGAGCTCCTACAATGAGCAGTTCTTC

j_call: TRBJ2-5
d_call: TRBD1
v_call: TRBV7-6
clone_size: -
cdr3_aa: CASSLAGQGEETQYF
cdr3_nt: TGTGCCAGCAGCTTAGCAGGACAGGGTGAAGAGACCCAGTACTTC

j_call: TRBJ1-5
d_call: -
v_call: TRBV5-1
clone_size: -
cdr3_aa: CASSPSQGLGQPQHF
cdr3_nt: TGCGCCAGCAGCCCGAGTCAGGGGTTGGGTCAGCCCCAGCATTTT

j_call: TRBJ1-1
d_call: -
v_call: TRBV30
clone_size: -
cdr3_aa: CAWSVGLNTEAFF
cdr3_nt: TGTGCCTGGAGTGTTGGTTTGAACACTGAAGCTTTCTTT

j_call: TRBJ1-1
d_call: TRBD1
v_call: TRBV5-1
clone_size: -
cdr3_aa: CASSFHTGTVNTEAFF
cdr3_nt: TGCGCCAGCAGCTTCCACACCGGGACAGTGAACACTGAAGCTTTCTTT

j_call: TRBJ2-3
d_call: TRBD1
v_call: TRBV7-9
clone_size: -
cdr3_aa: CASSLRQGPTDTQYF
cdr3_nt: TGTGCCAGCAGCCTCCGACAGGGACCCACAGATACGCAGTATTTT

j_call: TRBJ2-3
d_call: TRBD1
v_call: TRBV29-1
clone_size: once
cdr3_aa: CSVEDTGQGADTQYF
cdr3_nt: TGCAGCGTTGAAGATACGGGACAGGGGGCAGATACGCAGTATTTT

j_call: TRBJ2-2
d_call: TRBD1
v_call: TRBV4-3
clone_size: few
cdr3_aa: CASSPGDRGGGELFF
cdr3_nt: TGCGCCAGCAGCCCGGGGGACAGGGGTGGTGGGGAGCTGTTTTTT

j_call: TRBJ1-1
d_call: TRBD1
v_call: TRBV7-9
clone_size: -
cdr3_aa: CASSLVDRGPTEAFF
cdr3_nt: TGTGCCAGCAGCTTGGTGGACAGGGGGCCAACTGAAGCTTTCTTT

j_call: TRBJ1-1
d_call: -
v_call: TRBV5-1
clone_size: -
cdr3_aa: CASSPATAMNTEAFF
cdr3_nt: TGCGCCAGCAGCCCGGCGACGGCCATGAACACTGAAGCTTTCTTT

j_call: TRBJ2-7
d_call: -
v_call: TRBV30
clone_size: -
cdr3_aa: CAWSVGVHPVFYEQYF
cdr3_nt: TGTGCCTGGAGTGTAGGGGTTCATCCCGTGTTCTACGAGCAGTACTTC

j_call: TRBJ2-5
d_call: TRBD2
v_call: TRBV27
clone_size: -
cdr3_aa: CASRALAGGSQETQYF
cdr3_nt: TGTGCCAGCAGGGCTCTAGCGGGAGGATCCCAAGAGACCCAGTACTTC

j_call: TRBJ2-2
d_call: -
v_call: TRBV10-3
clone_size: -
cdr3_aa: CAISEVRGGTGELFF
cdr3_nt: TGTGCCATCAGTGAGGTCAGGGGGGGCACCGGGGAGCTGTTTTTT

j_call: TRBJ2-3
d_call: -
v_call: TRBV2
clone_size: -
cdr3_aa: CASSERQDLLSTDTQYF
cdr3_nt: TGTGCCAGCAGTGAAAGACAGGATTTATTGAGCACAGATACGCAGTATTTT

j_call: TRBJ1-2
d_call: -
v_call: TRBV28
clone_size: -
cdr3_aa: CASSLWGRNYGYTF
cdr3_nt: TGTGCCAGCAGTTTGTGGGGGCGGAACTATGGCTACACCTTC

j_call: TRBJ2-1
d_call: TRBD1
v_call: TRBV5-1
clone_size: -
cdr3_aa: CASSLVQGVSTSNEQFF
cdr3_nt: TGCGCCAGCAGCTTGGTTCAGGGGGTCTCAACTTCGAATGAGCAGTTCTTC

j_call: TRBJ2-1
d_call: -
v_call: TRBV27
clone_size: -
cdr3_aa: CASSIPSGGTVEQFF
cdr3_nt: TGTGCCAGCAGTATACCCTCGGGTGGTACCGTCGAGCAGTTCTTC

j_call: TRBJ1-1
d_call: TRBD1
v_call: TRBV30
clone_size: -
cdr3_aa: CAWVGTARTEAFF
cdr3_nt: TGTGCCTGGGTAGGGACAGCGCGGACTGAAGCTTTCTTT

j_call: TRBJ2-7
d_call: -
v_call: TRBV28
clone_size: -
cdr3_aa: CASSPPDGLVYEQYF
cdr3_nt: TGTGCCAGCAGTCCCCCGGACGGATTAGTCTACGAGCAGTACTTC

j_call: TRBJ1-2
d_call: TRBD1
v_call: TRBV4-1
clone_size: -
cdr3_aa: CASSPPGQLYGYTF
cdr3_nt: TGCGCCAGCAGCCCTCCGGGACAGCTCTATGGCTACACCTTC

j_call: TRBJ1-2
d_call: -
v_call: TRBV14
clone_size: -
cdr3_aa: CASSQQPLAYGYTF
cdr3_nt: TGTGCCAGCAGCCAACAACCATTGGCCTACGGCTACACCTTC

j_call: TRBJ1-4
d_call: -
v_call: TRBV19
clone_size: -
cdr3_aa: CASSIDEGLGQLFF
cdr3_nt: TGTGCCAGTAGTATTGATGAGGGTTTGGGTCAACTGTTTTTT

j_call: TRBJ1-2
d_call: -
v_call: TRBV9
clone_size: -
cdr3_aa: CASSAWSTPNYGYTF
cdr3_nt: TGTGCCAGCAGCGCGTGGAGTACCCCTAACTATGGCTACACCTTC

j_call: TRBJ2-3
d_call: -
v_call: TRBV11-3
clone_size: -
cdr3_aa: CASSRGASTDTQYF
cdr3_nt: TGTGCCAGCAGCCGCGGGGCTAGCACAGATACGCAGTATTTT

j_call: TRBJ1-1
d_call: TRBD1
v_call: TRBV6-1
clone_size: -
cdr3_aa: CASLSPGGNAEAFF
cdr3_nt: TGTGCCAGCTTGAGCCCAGGGGGCAATGCTGAAGCTTTCTTT

j_call: TRBJ1-2
d_call: -
v_call: TRBV4-3
clone_size: -
cdr3_aa: CASSHLGSGYGYTF
cdr3_nt: TGCGCCAGCAGCCATCTGGGGTCTGGCTATGGCTACACCTTC

j_call: TRBJ2-7
d_call: -
v_call: TRBV5-4
clone_size: -
cdr3_aa: CASSPHVGGTYEQYF
cdr3_nt: TGTGCCAGCAGTCCACACGTGGGCGGCACCTACGAGCAGTACTTC

j_call: TRBJ2-7
d_call: -
v_call: TRBV19
clone_size: -
cdr3_aa: CASSILEGPYEQYF
cdr3_nt: TGTGCCAGTAGTATTTTGGAGGGCCCCTACGAGCAGTACTTC

j_call: TRBJ2-5
d_call: -
v_call: TRBV4-3
clone_size: -
cdr3_aa: CASSRGRETQYF
cdr3_nt: TGCGCCAGCAGCCGGGGGCGGGAGACCCAGTACTTC

j_call: TRBJ2-7
d_call: TRBD2
v_call: TRBV20-1
clone_size: -
cdr3_aa: CSAKRDYEQYF
cdr3_nt: TGCAGTGCAAAGCGGGACTACGAGCAGTACTTC

j_call: TRBJ2-2
d_call: TRBD2
v_call: TRBV5-3
clone_size: -
cdr3_aa: CARSSPSGRTGELFF
cdr3_nt: TGTGCCAGAAGCTCGCCTAGCGGGAGAACCGGGGAGCTGTTTTTT

j_call: TRBJ2-3
d_call: -
v_call: TRBV7-9
clone_size: -
cdr3_aa: CASSRDGSDTQYF
cdr3_nt: TGTGCCAGCAGCCGGGACGGGTCAGATACGCAGTATTTT

j_call: TRBJ2-1
d_call: TRBD2
v_call: TRBV5-6
clone_size: -
cdr3_aa: CASSTALRLAGEQFF
cdr3_nt: TGTGCCAGCAGCACCGCCTTAAGACTAGCCGGTGAGCAGTTCTTC

j_call: TRBJ1-2
d_call: -
v_call: TRBV28
clone_size: -
cdr3_aa: CASSLNGRGYTF
cdr3_nt: TGTGCCAGCAGTTTGAATGGGCGTGGCTACACCTTC

j_call: TRBJ2-2
d_call: -
v_call: TRBV6-5
clone_size: -
cdr3_aa: CASSYQRELFF
cdr3_nt: TGTGCCAGCAGTTACCAGAGGGAGCTGTTTTTT

j_call: TRBJ2-2
d_call: -
v_call: TRBV27
clone_size: -
cdr3_aa: CASSQGNTGELFF
cdr3_nt: TGTGCCAGCAGCCAAGGAAACACCGGGGAGCTGTTTTTT

j_call: TRBJ2-2
d_call: TRBD1
v_call: TRBV5-8
clone_size: few
cdr3_aa: CASSLGQGRGELFF
cdr3_nt: TGTGCCAGCAGCTTGGGACAGGGGAGAGGGGAGCTGTTTTTT

j_call: TRBJ2-7
d_call: -
v_call: TRBV28
clone_size: -
cdr3_aa: CASSLGGFDEQYF
cdr3_nt: TGTGCCAGCAGTTTAGGGGGTTTCGACGAGCAGTACTTC

j_call: TRBJ2-3
d_call: TRBD2
v_call: TRBV11-3
clone_size: -
cdr3_aa: CASSLELTSGVRGTQYF
cdr3_nt: TGTGCCAGCAGCTTAGAGTTGACTAGCGGGGTGCGGGGTACGCAGTATTTT

j_call: TRBJ1-2
d_call: -
v_call: TRBV6-4
clone_size: -
cdr3_aa: CASSAEGRGHYGYTF
cdr3_nt: TGTGCCAGCAGTGCCGAGGGACGGGGGCACTATGGCTACACCTTC

j_call: TRBJ2-1
d_call: TRBD2
v_call: TRBV7-9
clone_size: once
cdr3_aa: CASSFSSGRAFDEQFF
cdr3_nt: TGTGCCAGCAGCTTTTCTAGCGGGAGGGCCTTCGATGAGCAGTTCTTC

j_call: TRBJ1-2
d_call: -
v_call: TRBV6-1
clone_size: -
cdr3_aa: CASSDRIRRQPPIYGYTF
cdr3_nt: TGTGCCAGCAGTGACAGGATCCGAAGGCAGCCGCCCATCTATGGCTACACCTTC

j_call: TRBJ1-4
d_call: TRBD1
v_call: TRBV29-1
clone_size: -
cdr3_aa: CSAQTGVLDVGKLFF
cdr3_nt: TGCAGCGCCCAGACAGGGGTGCTTGACGTAGGAAAACTGTTTTTT

j_call: TRBJ2-1
d_call: -
v_call: TRBV7-3
clone_size: -
cdr3_aa: CASSFGGGYNEQFF
cdr3_nt: TGTGCCAGCAGCTTCGGTGGCGGTTACAATGAGCAGTTCTTC

j_call: TRBJ2-5
d_call: -
v_call: TRBV9
clone_size: -
cdr3_aa: CASSLQGGTQYF
cdr3_nt: TGTGCCAGCAGCCTCCAAGGGGGGACCCAGTACTTC

j_call: TRBJ2-1
d_call: TRBD2
v_call: TRBV9
clone_size: -
cdr3_aa: CASSRLAGGHEQFF
cdr3_nt: TGTGCCAGCAGCCGACTAGCGGGAGGACATGAGCAGTTCTTC

j_call: TRBJ2-7
d_call: -
v_call: TRBV5-1
clone_size: -
cdr3_aa: CASSPARDTRPKTYEQYF
cdr3_nt: TGCGCCAGCAGCCCGGCCCGGGACACCCGCCCCAAGACCTACGAGCAGTACTTC

j_call: TRBJ1-4
d_call: -
v_call: TRBV15
clone_size: -
cdr3_aa: CATSRDKSSGVLGDEKLFF
cdr3_nt: TGTGCCACCAGCAGAGATAAGTCGTCGGGGGTATTGGGGGATGAAAAACTGTTTTTT

j_call: TRBJ2-5
d_call: -
v_call: TRBV6-1
clone_size: -
cdr3_aa: CASSDNPGNQETQYF
cdr3_nt: TGTGCCAGCAGTGACAATCCAGGGAACCAAGAGACCCAGTACTTC

j_call: TRBJ1-2
d_call: -
v_call: TRBV11-2
clone_size: -
cdr3_aa: CASSLAQGAMSYTF
cdr3_nt: TGTGCCAGCAGCTTGGCACAGGGAGCTATGTCCTACACCTTC

j_call: TRBJ2-2
d_call: -
v_call: TRBV15
clone_size: -
cdr3_aa: CATSYRRNTGELFF
cdr3_nt: TGTGCCACCAGTTACAGAAGAAACACCGGGGAGCTGTTTTTT